These 18 T cell receptor beta chains share one sample of origin, sequenced in a study of beta chain features in type 1 diabetes. Study-wide results and limits: Patients with Type 1 diabetes showed moderately but significantly shorter TCRB CDR3s in all four CD4+ subsets.

Their target antigens are unknown. The investigators reverse transcribed all of the isolated RNA, so they sequenced expressed TCRB transcripts. The protocol was immunoSEQ multiplex PCR, while the TCRdb copy is restricted to in-frame clones and leaves out a portion. The top ten hold more than 0.095% of the sample, which has about 650,000 clones, 9.5% to 15% seen once. Sequenced material: naive CD4+ T cells from blood. The receptor source for this set is a man aged 25-45 years with type 1 diabetes.

V usage is TRBV27 and J usage is TRBJ1-5; D is undetermined. Trimming left V 6 bases short and J 7 bases short, with 16 bases between. CDR3 length equals 14 residues. Per the germline V gene, CDR1 is MNHEY and CDR2 is SMNVEV (reference sequence). CDR3 sequence: CASSFSFDSQPQHF. In DNA form, the CDR3 reads TGTGCCAGCAGCTTCTCCTTCGACTCACAGCCCCAGCATTTT.

This clone was seen a few times. The rearrangement joins TRBV30 to TRBJ2-2; D possibly corresponds to TRBD1 (5 bases). The CDR3 totals 16 residues. Per the germline V gene, CDR1 is GTSNPN and CDR2 is SVGIG (reference sequence). Trimming took off 3 bases at V and 0 bases at J, with 14 bases between the two ends. In nucleotides, the CDR3 is TGTGCCTGGAGGGTGGGGCCATACTCGAACACCGGGGAGCTGTTTTTT. This encodes CAWRVGPYSNTGELFF.

This sequence joins TRBV9 and TRBJ1-2; 7 positions agree with TRBD1. The CDR3 covers 16 residues. J lost 1 base, V lost 3 bases, and 9 bases had no gene match. Germline CDR1 and CDR2: SGDLS and YYNGEE. The CDR3 DNA reads TGTGCCAGCAGCGGACGACGGACAGGCCTTAACTATGGCTACACCTTC. This codes for CASSGRRTGLNYGYTF.

This clone has only a few counts. This chain connects TRBV14 to TRBJ1-2; possibly TRBD1 for D (5 bases). The V gene's germline CDR1 is SGHDN and CDR2 FVKESK. The V and J ends lost 0 bases and 6 bases respectively, with 14 bases between them. The CDR3 spans 15 residues. CDR3: CASSQEVGLSDGYTF. Here the CDR3 DNA reads TGTGCCAGCAGCCAAGAGGTGGGGCTCTCCGATGGCTACACCTTC.

The V gene is TRBV2, the J gene TRBJ1-4; 10 bases line up with TRBD1. The trim removed 7 bases at V and 4 bases at J, leaving 6 bases unmatched. The germline V gene encodes CDR1 SNHLY and CDR2 FYNNEI. This CDR3 comprises 15 residues. The CDR3, as DNA: TGTGCCAGCAACTCCAGGGACAGGGGTAATGAAAAACTGTTTTTT. It specifies CASNSRDRGNEKLFF.

This clone was observed a few times. The chain is built from TRBV28 and TRBJ2-7, with a weak D call TRBD2 (7 bases). The germline V gene encodes CDR1 MDHEN and CDR2 SYDVKM. CDR3 length: 16 amino acids. With 4 bases removed from V and 6 bases from J, the gap between germline ends came to 22 bases. CDR3 in DNA: TGTGCCAGCAGTTCCGCCGCGGGGGCCTCCTGGGGCGAGCAGTACTTC. Translating gives CASSSAAGASWGEQYF.

This clone was observed a handful of times. This rearrangement joins TRBV7-2 to TRBJ2-5; D uncertain. V lost 0 bases and J 4 bases, leaving 12 bases between the germline ends. The germline V gene has CDR1 SGHTA and CDR2 FQGNSA. This CDR3 contains 15 residues. CDR3 in DNA: TGTGCCAGCAGCTTAGCGACGGTGAACGGAGAGACCCAGTACTTC. It yields the protein CASSLATVNGETQYF.

This clone was found a few times. The gene calls are TRBV20-1 and TRBJ2-4, with D hard to call. Deletions cut 3 bases from V and 5 bases from J, with 5 bases between. The germline V gene has CDR1 DFQATT and CDR2 SNEGSKA (reference sequence). The CDR3 length is 11 residues. The CDR3 here is CSARSQNIQYF. As DNA, the CDR3 is TGCAGTGCTAGGAGCCAAAACATTCAGTACTTC.

This clone has more than one count but fewer than ten. The genes are TRBV25-1 and TRBJ2-6; the D is unclear. Per the germline V gene, CDR1 is MGHDK and CDR2 is SYGVNS. This CDR3 has 14 residues. Trimming removed 7 bases from V and 0 bases from J, with 7 bases in between. The CDR3 nucleotides read TGTGCCAGCACCGCCGCCTCTGGGGCCAACGTCCTGACTTTC. Translated: CASTAASGANVLTF.

The chain links TRBV9 to TRBJ2-5; TRBD2 aligns across 8 bases. Trimming removed 2 bases from V and 5 bases from J; junction bases left unmatched: 2. Germline V gives CDR1 SGDLS, CDR2 YYNGEE. This CDR3 is 13 amino acids long. The CDR3 nucleotides are TGTGCCAGCAGCGTGACTAGCGCCGAGACCCAGTACTTC. Translation: CASSVTSAETQYF.

The chain has TRBV7-2 and TRBJ1-2; D might be TRBD1 (6 bases). CDR3 size: 15 residues. V was shortened by 5 bases and J by 7 bases, with 20 bases between the two germline ends. CDR1 is SGHTA and CDR2 is FQGNSA in the germline V gene. The CDR3 nucleotides are TGTGCCAGCAGCCAAAGTCAGGGGCCATCAGGTGGCTACACCTTC. The encoded protein is CASSQSQGPSGGYTF.

The chain carries TRBV9 and TRBJ2-5, with D hard to call. V lost 0 bases and J 5 bases, leaving 17 bases between the germline ends. Germline CDR1 reads SGDLS; CDR2 reads YYNGEE. The CDR3 length is 16 residues. Here the CDR3 reads CASSVVGNYGLETQYF. The CDR3 DNA is TGTGCCAGCAGCGTAGTAGGGAACTACGGCCTGGAGACCCAGTACTTC.

Here the CDR3 reads CASSEFGQGGTEAFF. The CDR3 nucleotides are TGTGCCAGCAGTGAGTTCGGACAGGGCGGGACTGAAGCTTTCTTT. The chain has TRBV2 and TRBJ1-1, with TRBD1 identical over 8 bases. In germline, CDR1 is SNHLY, CDR2 FYNNEI. V trimming: 3 bases; J trimming: 5 bases; junction bases outside the gene matches: 8. CDR3 length: 15 amino acids.

On this clone: Other nucleotide sequences in the sample specify the same CDR3. This sequence joins TRBV7-2 and TRBJ1-5, with D possibly being TRBD1 (6 bases). Trimming stripped 4 bases from V and 6 bases from J, with 13 bases between. This CDR3 region has 14 residues. Germline V gene data show CDR1 as SGHTA and CDR2 as FQGNSA. The CDR3 spells CASSSQGRGQPQHF. CDR3 nucleotides: TGTGCCAGCAGCTCCCAGGGGAGGGGTCAGCCCCAGCATTTT.

V is TRBV5-6 and J is TRBJ1-5, with D perhaps TRBD1 (6 bases). V was shortened by 5 bases and J by 6 bases, with 12 bases between the two germline ends. This CDR3 has 13 residues. Germline V CDR1 and CDR2: SGHDT, YYEEEE. CDR3 DNA: TGTGCCAGCAGACATCCAGGGGTTCAGCCCCAGCATTTT. Amino acids: CASRHPGVQPQHF.

The J gene is TRBJ2-6, the V gene TRBV10-3; 9 nucleotides align to TRBD1. The CDR3 has 18 amino acids. Per the germline V gene, CDR1 is ENHRY and CDR2 is SYGVKD. The trim removed 0 bases at V and 0 bases at J, leaving 3 bases unmatched. The CDR3 sequence is CAISESTGGPSGANVLTF. The CDR3 nucleotides are TGTGCCATCAGTGAGTCGACAGGGGGACCCTCTGGGGCCAACGTCCTGACTTTC.

The chain links TRBV7-2 to TRBJ1-6; D gene ambiguous. V gave up 5 bases and J gave up 6 bases, with 14 bases separating them. There are 15 residues in the CDR3. CDR1 and CDR2 from the germline V gene are SGHTA and FQGNSA. The CDR3 reads CASSPRQTANSPLHF. Here the CDR3 DNA reads TGTGCCAGCAGCCCCCGACAAACTGCTAATTCACCCCTCCACTTT.

This chain links TRBV5-1 with TRBJ2-5; 8 bases line up with TRBD1. The CDR3 totals 15 residues. V lost 3 bases, J lost 5 bases, and 9 bases stayed unmatched. Germline loops: CDR1 SGHRS, CDR2 YFSETQ. The CDR3 bases are TGCGCCAGCAGCTCACCACAGGGGGGCACGGAGACCCAGTACTTC. Protein product: CASSSPQGGTETQYF.